This T cell receptor (beta chain) was profiled in a study of yellow fever vaccine responses in identical twins. Study-wide results and caveats: Twins' vaccine T cell response reportedly seemed partly convergent, partly personalized.

TCRdb fed the RT-PCR reads into MiXCR, producing one record per CDR3 protein. In the table there are about 14,000 distinct CDR3 sequences, roughly 84% of which are singletons. The CDR3 is 12 amino acids. V was trimmed by 8 bases and J by 5 bases, leaving 16 bases between them. Germline-derived CDR1 and CDR2 are SQVTM and ANQGSEA. In regard to this clonotype: Its antigen remains unidentified.

This rearrangement joins TRBV29-1 to TRBJ2-7; the D call may be TRBD1 or TRBD2 (5 bases each). This specimen consisted of T cells from blood (PBMCs), unsorted or a sorted subset (not recorded which), obtained before or after yellow fever vaccination (not recorded which). The TCR originated in a woman in her late teens or twenties who received the yellow fever vaccine. In DNA, the CDR3 is TGCAGCACGAGGGACGACCCCGACGAGCAGTACTTC. Its translation is CSTRDDPDEQYF.